This section outlines one T cell receptor beta chain sequence together with its context. Its antigen remains unidentified. Specified time point: week 35, safety follow-up. It was 300 ug of mutant IDH1 20-mer peptide that made up each vaccine dose, given with topical imiquimod. This entry belongs to a study of a mutant IDH1 vaccine in newly diagnosed glioma. Background on the study: V12 came at week 35, V13 at week 47.

Repertoires were generated with immunoSEQ multiplex PCR, while TCRdb's copy carries only in-frame clones and drops some. This sample has about 69,000 clones; around 84% occur once, and the top ten carry roughly 2%. V was trimmed by 3 bases and J by 12 bases, leaving 12 bases between them. The CDR3 extends over 12 amino acids. The germline V gene encodes CDR1 ENHRY and CDR2 SYGVKD. V usage is TRBV10-3 and J usage is TRBJ2-1, with D possibly TRBD2 on 6 matching bases. The receptor was isolated from a man aged 30 to 39 with glioma. The input for sequencing was PBMCs, taken from a glioma patient whose treatment included an IDH1 peptide vaccine. Here the CDR3 reads CAISEERRGQFF. Here the CDR3 DNA reads TGTGCCATCAGTGAAGAAAGGCGGGGGCAGTTCTTC.